This T cell receptor beta chain originates from a study of shared clonotypes between healthy human individuals. Study details: In total, the donors were two women and a few men aged 18 to 49.

Donors were healthy HIV-negative adults without recent acute infections or vaccinations. Produced via immunoSEQ multiplex PCR; TCRdb's table is partial and in-frame only. The data contain 2 million to 2.5 million clones, 90% to 95% of them seen just once; the ten biggest clones take up 0.35% to 0.45%. Study-level findings and limits: Researchers sampled only blood; tissue repertoires likely differ. Generation probabilities of non-shared clonotypes were lower (relative to those shared by all four donors).

The CDR3 runs to 15 residues. Trimming shortened V by 1 base and J by 4 bases, and 14 bases separated the two germline ends. Germline loops: CDR1 SGHDT, CDR2 YYEEEE. A note on this clone: The antigen is unknown.

The receptor's source is a man aged 18 to 29 in good health. Some clones in this sample may be carry-over from other donors' samples. The sample taken for sequencing was naive CD4+ T cells from PBMCs. Subset meaning: CD45RA+ positively selected. The rearrangement joins TRBV5-6 to TRBJ1-2; weak D call: TRBD1 (6 bases). The CDR3 DNA sequence: TGTGCCAGCAGCTTGACCGACAGGACGACCTATGGCTACACCTTC. Protein sequence: CASSLTDRTTYGYTF.